This passage covers 7 T cell receptor beta chains from one sample sequenced in a study of CD8 T cells in Susac syndrome. It was with random hexamers that about 0.45 to 1 ug RNA was reverse transcribed. MiXCR was run by TCRdb on the immunoSEQ multiplex PCR reads, yielding one entry per CDR3 protein. The sample carries fewer than 250,000 distinct CDR3 sequences, approximately 93% recorded once. Sequencing used CD4+ T cells from PBMCs. These receptors all stem from a human donor in good health.

This clonotype was observed a handful of times. The genes are TRBV30 and TRBJ2-3; D is undetermined. The CDR3 covers 11 residues. Trimming stripped 4 bases from V and 5 bases from J, with 7 bases between. Germline V gives CDR1 GTSNPN, CDR2 SVGIG (reference sequence). DNA of the CDR3: TGTGCCTGGACGCATGGAGATACGCAGTATTTT. As protein: CAWTHGDTQYF.

V and J are TRBV30 and TRBJ1-6; no definite D call. Trimming removed 4 bases from V and 0 bases from J, with 7 bases in between. Germline CDR1 is GTSNPN and CDR2 is SVGIG (reference sequence). The CDR3 contains 14 residues. CDR3 sequence (DNA): TGTGCCTGGAAAGTCGGCTCCTATAATTCACCCCTCCACTTT. Its translation: CAWKVGSYNSPLHF.

This clonotype appeared a single time. The chain links TRBV6-2 or TRBV6-3 to TRBJ2-3; 8 bases line up with TRBD2. Trimming removed 6 bases from V and 0 bases from J; junction bases left unmatched: 2. CDR3 length: 14 residues. CDR1 is MNHEY and CDR2 is SVGEGT in the germline V gene. DNA for the CDR3: TGTGCCAGCAGCAGGACTAGCAGCACAGATACGCAGTATTTT. Residues: CASSRTSSTDTQYF.

The chain is built from TRBV9 and TRBJ1-1, with D possibly matching TRBD1 (5 bases). CDR1 SGDLS and CDR2 YYNGEE come from the germline V gene. V was trimmed by 0 bases and J by 8 bases, leaving 11 bases between them. CDR3 length equals 13 residues. The CDR3 DNA follows: TGTGCCAGCAGCGTAGCTGGGACGGGCGAAGCTTTCTTT. It codes for CASSVAGTGEAFF.

This rearrangement joins TRBV7-9 to TRBJ1-4, with 9 bases fitting TRBD1. Trimming at V came to 1 base and at J to 7 bases, leaving 4 bases not matched to a gene. Germline V gives CDR1 SEHNR, CDR2 FQNEAQ (reference sequence). The CDR3 totals 15 residues. The CDR3 loop reads CASSLGQGGREKLFF. DNA of the CDR3: TGTGCCAGCAGCTTAGGACAGGGGGGCCGTGAAAAACTGTTTTTT.

V usage is TRBV29-1 and J usage is TRBJ1-2, with D unclear. This CDR3 contains 11 residues. The V and J ends lost 1 base and 4 bases respectively, with 4 bases between them. The germline gives CDR1 SQVTM, CDR2 ANQGSEA. In nucleotides, the CDR3 is TGCAGCGTTGAAGGGAGCTATGGCTACACCTTC. This encodes CSVEGSYGYTF.

V gene TRBV6-6 combines with J gene TRBJ2-7; 9 bases are shared with TRBD1. CDR3 length equals 13 residues. V lost 2 bases, J lost 7 bases, and 3 bases stayed unmatched. The germline V gene has CDR1 MNHNY and CDR2 SVGAGI (reference sequence). CDR3 bases: TGTGCCAGCAGTTACCTGACAGGGGGGGAGCAGTACGTC. Translation gives CASSYLTGGEQYV.